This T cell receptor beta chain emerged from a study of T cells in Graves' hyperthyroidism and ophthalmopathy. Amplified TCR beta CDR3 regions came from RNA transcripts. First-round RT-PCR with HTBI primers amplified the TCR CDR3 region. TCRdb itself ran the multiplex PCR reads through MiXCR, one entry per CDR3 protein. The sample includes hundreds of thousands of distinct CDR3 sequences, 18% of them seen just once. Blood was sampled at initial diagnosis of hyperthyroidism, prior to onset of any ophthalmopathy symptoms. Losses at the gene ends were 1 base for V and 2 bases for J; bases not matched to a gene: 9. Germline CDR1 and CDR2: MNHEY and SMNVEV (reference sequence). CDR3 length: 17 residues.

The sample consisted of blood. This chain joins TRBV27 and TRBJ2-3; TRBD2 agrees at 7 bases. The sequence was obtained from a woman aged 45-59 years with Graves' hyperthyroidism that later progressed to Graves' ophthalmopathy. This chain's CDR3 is CASSLYRAGRSTDTQYF. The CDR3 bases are TGTGCCAGCAGTTTATATCGAGCGGGGAGATCCACAGATACGCAGTATTTT.